The present entry profiles one T cell receptor beta chain with its context. Random hexamers served to reverse transcribe roughly 0.45 to 1 ug RNA. From the immunoSEQ multiplex PCR reads, TCRdb called clonotypes with MiXCR, one entry per CDR3 protein. In the table there are roughly 150,000 distinct CDR3 sequences, about 90% of which are singletons. Germline-derived CDR1 and CDR2 are MNHNS and SASEGT. CDR3 length: 13 residues. V was clipped by 6 bases and J by 4 bases; unmatched bases: 3. This sample was taken from a study of CD8 T cells in Susac syndrome. This clonotype was sampled from a human donor in good health. The sequenced sample consisted of CD4+ T cells from PBMCs. The rearrangement uses TRBV6-1 and TRBJ2-1; 7 nucleotides agree with TRBD1. The CDR3, as DNA: TGTGCCAGCAGGCGACAGGGTTACAATGAGCAGTTCTTC. Protein sequence: CASRRQGYNEQFF.